This TCR beta chain was documented in a study of shared clonotypes between healthy human individuals. Overall study: Researchers drew samples from two women and a few men aged 18 to 49.

The study, taken as a whole, reports: Exclusively blood specimens were collected; tissue repertoires likely differ.

V was trimmed by 4 bases and J by 2 bases, leaving 18 bases between them. Germline CDR1 reads SGHRS; CDR2 reads YFSETQ. This CDR3 region has 16 residues. Genomic DNA (from each subset) was split evenly across several immunoSEQ plates. Measured with immunoSEQ multiplex PCR; TCRdb has only the in-frame clones, and not every one. The data show fewer than 550,000 clones, approximately 79% seen once. As for this clone: Its antigen is undetermined.

The source material was PBMCs. The rearrangement links TRBV5-1 to TRBJ2-5; unclear D gene. The sequence was collected from a middle-aged woman in good health. Some clones in this sample may be carry-over from other donors' samples. CDR3 sequence: CASSALPRVPQETQYF. The CDR3 DNA follows: TGCGCCAGCAGCGCCCTTCCTAGGGTCCCACAAGAGACCCAGTACTTC.